This T cell receptor beta chain was sequenced for a study of T cell changes during pregnancy in multiple sclerosis. Using immunoSEQ multiplex PCR, the repertoire was profiled, and TCRdb retains in-frame clones only, with some absent. The data hold tens of thousands of clones, with roughly 91% observed a single time. The V segment lost 3 bases and the J segment 3 bases; nucleotides outside the gene matches: 15. Germline CDR1 is SGHRS and CDR2 is YFSETQ. This CDR3 has 19 residues. The sequence was obtained from a female donor with multiple sclerosis, enrolled in a pregnancy study. The sample in question was peripheral blood, obtained in the second trimester of pregnancy. This chain links TRBV5-1 with TRBJ2-2; 9 bases fit TRBD1. In DNA form, the CDR3 reads TGCGCCAGCAGCTCCCCCGGGACAGGGACATTCCGGTACACCGGGGAGCTGTTTTTT. This encodes CASSSPGTGTFRYTGELFF.